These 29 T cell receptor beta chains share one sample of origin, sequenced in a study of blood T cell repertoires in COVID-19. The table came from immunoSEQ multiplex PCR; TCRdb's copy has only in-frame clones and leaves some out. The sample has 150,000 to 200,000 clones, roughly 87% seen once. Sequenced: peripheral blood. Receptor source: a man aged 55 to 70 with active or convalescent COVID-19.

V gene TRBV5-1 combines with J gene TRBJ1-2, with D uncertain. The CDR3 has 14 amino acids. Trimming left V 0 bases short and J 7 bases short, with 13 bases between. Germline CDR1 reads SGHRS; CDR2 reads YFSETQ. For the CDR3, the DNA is TGCGCCAGCAGCTTGGCGGGGTCCCCCAGTGGCTACACCTTC. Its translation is CASSLAGSPSGYTF.

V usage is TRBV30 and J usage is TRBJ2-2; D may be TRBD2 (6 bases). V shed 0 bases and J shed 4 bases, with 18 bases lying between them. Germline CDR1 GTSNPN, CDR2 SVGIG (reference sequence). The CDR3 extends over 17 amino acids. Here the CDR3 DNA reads TGTGCCTGGAGTGTACTTAAGGGCTGGGGAGGCACCGGGGAGCTGTTTTTT. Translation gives CAWSVLKGWGGTGELFF.

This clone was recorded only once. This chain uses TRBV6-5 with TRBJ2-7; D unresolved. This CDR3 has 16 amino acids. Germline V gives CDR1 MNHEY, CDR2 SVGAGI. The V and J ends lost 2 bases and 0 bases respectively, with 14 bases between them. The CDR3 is CASSYGGAGISYEQYF. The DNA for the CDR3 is TGTGCCAGCAGTTACGGTGGCGCAGGCATCTCCTACGAGCAGTACTTC.

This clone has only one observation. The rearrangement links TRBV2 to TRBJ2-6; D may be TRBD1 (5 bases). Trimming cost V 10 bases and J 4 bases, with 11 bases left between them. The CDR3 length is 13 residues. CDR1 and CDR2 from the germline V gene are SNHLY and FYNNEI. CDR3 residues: CATQGSGANVLTF. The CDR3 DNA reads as TGTGCCACCCAGGGATCCGGGGCCAACGTCCTGACTTTC.

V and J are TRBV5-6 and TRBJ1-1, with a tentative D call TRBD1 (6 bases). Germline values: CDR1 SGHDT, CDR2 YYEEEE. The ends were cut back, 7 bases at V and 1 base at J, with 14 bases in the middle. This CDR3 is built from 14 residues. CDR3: CASLGGRWNTEAFF. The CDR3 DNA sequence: TGTGCCAGCCTGGGGGGGCGCTGGAACACTGAAGCTTTCTTT.

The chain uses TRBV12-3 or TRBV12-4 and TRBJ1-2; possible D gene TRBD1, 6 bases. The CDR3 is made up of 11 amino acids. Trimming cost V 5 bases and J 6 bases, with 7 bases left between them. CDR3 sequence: CASSNRDGYTF. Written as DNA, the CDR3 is TGTGCCAGCAGTAACAGGGATGGCTACACCTTC.

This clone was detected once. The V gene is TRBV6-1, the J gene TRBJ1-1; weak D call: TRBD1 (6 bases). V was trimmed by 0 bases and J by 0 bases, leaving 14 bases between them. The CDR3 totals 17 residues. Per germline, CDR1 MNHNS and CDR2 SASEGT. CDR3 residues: CASSEALFGTLNTEAFF. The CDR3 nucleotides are TGTGCCAGCAGTGAAGCGCTTTTCGGGACACTGAACACTGAAGCTTTCTTT.

This CDR3 reads CAWSVGVGDTQYF. CDR3 bases: TGTGCCTGGAGTGTGGGAGTAGGAGATACGCAGTATTTT. The chain combines TRBV30 with TRBJ2-3; a possible D gene is TRBD2 (5 bases). Trimming shortened V by 0 bases and J by 5 bases, and 9 bases separated the two germline ends. This CDR3 comprises 13 residues. Germline assignment: CDR1 GTSNPN and CDR2 SVGIG (reference sequence).

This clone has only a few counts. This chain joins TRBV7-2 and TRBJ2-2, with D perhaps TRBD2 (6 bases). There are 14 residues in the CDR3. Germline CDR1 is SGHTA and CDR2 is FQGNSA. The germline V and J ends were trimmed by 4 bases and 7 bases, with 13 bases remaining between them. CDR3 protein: CASSSFGGDGELFF. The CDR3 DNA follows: TGTGCCAGCAGCTCCTTCGGGGGAGACGGGGAGCTGTTTTTT.

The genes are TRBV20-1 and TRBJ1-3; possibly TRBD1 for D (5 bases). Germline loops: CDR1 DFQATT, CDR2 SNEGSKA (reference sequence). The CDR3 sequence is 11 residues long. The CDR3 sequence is CSAGVGNTIYF. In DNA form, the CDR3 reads TGCAGCGCGGGGGTTGGAAACACCATATATTTT.

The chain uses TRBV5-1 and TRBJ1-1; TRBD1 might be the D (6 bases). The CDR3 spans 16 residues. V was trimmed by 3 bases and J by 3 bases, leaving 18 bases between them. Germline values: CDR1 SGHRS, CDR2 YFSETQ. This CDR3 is CASSSDSTGLHTEAFF. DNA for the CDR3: TGCGCCAGCAGCTCGGATAGTACAGGGCTCCACACTGAAGCTTTCTTT.

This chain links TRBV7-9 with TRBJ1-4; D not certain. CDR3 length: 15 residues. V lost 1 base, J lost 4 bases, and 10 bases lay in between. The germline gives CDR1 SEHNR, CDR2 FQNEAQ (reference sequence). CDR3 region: CASSLGTDNNEKLFF. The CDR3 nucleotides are TGTGCCAGCAGCTTAGGTACTGACAATAATGAAAAACTGTTTTTT.

CDR3 sequence reads: CASSEGQGDSPLHF. In DNA form, the CDR3 reads TGTGCCAGCAGTGAGGGACAGGGAGATTCACCCCTCCACTTT. The genes are TRBV6-1 and TRBJ1-6, with TRBD1 identical over 9 bases. The CDR3 is 14 amino acids. Germline CDR1 reads MNHNS; CDR2 reads SASEGT. Germline trimming cut 3 bases from V and 8 bases from J; bases unmatched to any gene: 2.

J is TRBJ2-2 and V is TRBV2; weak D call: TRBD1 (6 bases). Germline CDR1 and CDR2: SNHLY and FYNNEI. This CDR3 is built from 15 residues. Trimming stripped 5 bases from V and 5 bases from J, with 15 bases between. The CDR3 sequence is CASSLQGLGTGELFF. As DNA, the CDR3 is TGTGCCAGCAGTTTACAGGGATTGGGAACCGGGGAGCTGTTTTTT.

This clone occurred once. The CDR3 spells CASSYSTRGVGGYTF. DNA for the CDR3: TGTGCCAGCAGTTACTCAACCCGGGGGGTAGGTGGCTACACCTTC. The V and J genes are TRBV6-5 and TRBJ1-2; the D gene is possibly TRBD1 (5 bases). Germline CDR1 reads MNHEY; CDR2 reads SVGAGI. CDR3 length equals 15 residues. V gave up 0 bases and J gave up 7 bases, with 15 bases separating them.

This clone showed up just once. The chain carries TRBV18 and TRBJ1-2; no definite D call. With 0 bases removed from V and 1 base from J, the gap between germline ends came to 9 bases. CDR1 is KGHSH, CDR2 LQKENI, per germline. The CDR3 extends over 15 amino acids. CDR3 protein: CASSPPNSLNYGYTF. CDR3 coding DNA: TGTGCCAGCTCACCACCTAACAGCCTTAACTATGGCTACACCTTC.

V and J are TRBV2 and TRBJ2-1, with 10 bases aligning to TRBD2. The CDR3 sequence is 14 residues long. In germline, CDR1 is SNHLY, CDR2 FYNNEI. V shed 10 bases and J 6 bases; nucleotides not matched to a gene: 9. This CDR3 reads CATAGTSVSNEQFF. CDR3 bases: TGTGCCACCGCCGGGACTAGCGTCTCCAATGAGCAGTTCTTC. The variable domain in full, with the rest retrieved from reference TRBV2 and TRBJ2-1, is EPEVTQTPSHQVTQMGQEVILRCVPISNHLYFYWYRQILGQKVEFLVSFYNNEISEKSEIFDDQFSVERPDGSNFTLKIRSTKLEDSAMYFCATAGTSVSNEQFFGPGTRLTVL.

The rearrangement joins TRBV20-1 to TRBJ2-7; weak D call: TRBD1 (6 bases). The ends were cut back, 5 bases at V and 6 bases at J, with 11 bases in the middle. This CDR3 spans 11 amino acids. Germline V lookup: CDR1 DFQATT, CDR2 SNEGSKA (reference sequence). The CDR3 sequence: CSARNRVEQYF. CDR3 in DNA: TGCAGTGCTCGAAACAGGGTCGAGCAGTACTTC.

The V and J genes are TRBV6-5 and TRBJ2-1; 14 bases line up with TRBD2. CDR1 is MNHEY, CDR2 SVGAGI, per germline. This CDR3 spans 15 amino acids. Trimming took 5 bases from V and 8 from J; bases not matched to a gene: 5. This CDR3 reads CASSTGTSGGHEQFF. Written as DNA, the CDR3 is TGTGCCAGCAGTACCGGGACTAGCGGGGGCCATGAGCAGTTCTTC.

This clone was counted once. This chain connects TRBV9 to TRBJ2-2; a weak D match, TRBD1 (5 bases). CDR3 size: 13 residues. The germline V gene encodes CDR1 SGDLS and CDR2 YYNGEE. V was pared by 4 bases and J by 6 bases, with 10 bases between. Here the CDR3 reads CASSQTGAGELFF. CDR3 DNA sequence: TGTGCCAGCAGCCAAACAGGCGCCGGGGAGCTGTTTTTT.

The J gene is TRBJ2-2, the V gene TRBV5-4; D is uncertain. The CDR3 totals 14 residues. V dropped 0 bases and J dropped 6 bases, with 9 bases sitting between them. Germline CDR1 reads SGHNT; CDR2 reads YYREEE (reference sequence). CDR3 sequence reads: CASSLDLSSGELFF. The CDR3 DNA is TGTGCCAGCAGCTTGGACTTGAGTTCCGGGGAGCTGTTTTTT. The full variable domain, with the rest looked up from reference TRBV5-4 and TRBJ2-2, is ETGVTQSPTHLIKTRGQQVTLRCSSQSGHNTVSWYQQALGQGPQFIFQYYREEENGRGNFPPRFSGLQFPNYSSELNVNALELDDSALYLCASSLDLSSGELFFGEGSRLTVL.

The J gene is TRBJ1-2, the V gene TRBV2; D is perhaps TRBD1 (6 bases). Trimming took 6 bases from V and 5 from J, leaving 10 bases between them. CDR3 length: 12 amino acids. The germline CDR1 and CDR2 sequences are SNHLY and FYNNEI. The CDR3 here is CASREQGYGYTF. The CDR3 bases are TGTGCCAGCAGAGAACAGGGTTATGGCTACACCTTC.

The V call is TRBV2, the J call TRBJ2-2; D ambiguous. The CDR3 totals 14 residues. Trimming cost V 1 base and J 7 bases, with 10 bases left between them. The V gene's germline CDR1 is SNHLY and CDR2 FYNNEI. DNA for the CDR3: TGTGCCAGCAGTGAAGGACTGGGTGTCGGGGAGCTGTTTTTT. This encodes CASSEGLGVGELFF. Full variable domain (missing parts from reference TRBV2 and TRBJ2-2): EPEVTQTPSHQVTQMGQEVILRCVPISNHLYFYWYRQILGQKVEFLVSFYNNEISEKSEIFDDQFSVERPDGSNFTLKIRSTKLEDSAMYFCASSEGLGVGELFFGEGSRLTVL.

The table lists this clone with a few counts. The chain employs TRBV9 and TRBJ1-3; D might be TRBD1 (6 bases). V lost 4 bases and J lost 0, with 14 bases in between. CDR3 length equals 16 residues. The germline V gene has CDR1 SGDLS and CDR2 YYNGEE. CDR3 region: CASSYTGLSSGNTIYF. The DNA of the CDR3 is TGTGCCAGCAGCTACACAGGGCTCAGCTCTGGAAACACCATATATTTT.

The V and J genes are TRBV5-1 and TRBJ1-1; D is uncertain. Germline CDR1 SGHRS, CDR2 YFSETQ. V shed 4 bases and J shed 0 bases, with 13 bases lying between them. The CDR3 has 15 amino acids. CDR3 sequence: CASSLGGYMNTEAFF. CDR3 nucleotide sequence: TGCGCCAGCAGCCTGGGCGGATACATGAACACTGAAGCTTTCTTT.

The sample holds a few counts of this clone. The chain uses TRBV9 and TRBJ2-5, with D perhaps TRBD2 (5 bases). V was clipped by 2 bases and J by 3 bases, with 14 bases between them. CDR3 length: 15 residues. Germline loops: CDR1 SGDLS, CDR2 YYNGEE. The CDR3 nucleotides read TGTGCCAGCAGCGTCGCGGGCGTAGCTAAAGAGACCCAGTACTTC. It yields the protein CASSVAGVAKETQYF.

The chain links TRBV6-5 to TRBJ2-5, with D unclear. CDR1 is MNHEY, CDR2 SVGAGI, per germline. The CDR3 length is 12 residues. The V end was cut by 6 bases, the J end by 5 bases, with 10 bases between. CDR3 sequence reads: CASSSRGETQYF. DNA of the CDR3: TGTGCCAGCAGCTCCCGCGGTGAGACCCAGTACTTC.

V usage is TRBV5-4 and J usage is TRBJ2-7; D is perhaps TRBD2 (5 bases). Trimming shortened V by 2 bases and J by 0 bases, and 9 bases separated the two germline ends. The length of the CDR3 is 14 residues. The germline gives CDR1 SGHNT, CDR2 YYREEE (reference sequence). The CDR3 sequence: CASSFSEGSYEQYF. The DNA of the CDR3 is TGTGCCAGCAGCTTCAGCGAGGGCTCCTACGAGCAGTACTTC.

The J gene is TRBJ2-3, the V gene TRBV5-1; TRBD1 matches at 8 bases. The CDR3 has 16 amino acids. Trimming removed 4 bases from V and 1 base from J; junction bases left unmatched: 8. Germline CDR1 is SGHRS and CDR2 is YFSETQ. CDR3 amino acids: CASSASGGLGTDTQYF. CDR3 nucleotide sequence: TGCGCCAGCAGCGCGTCAGGGGGCCTGGGCACAGATACGCAGTATTTT.